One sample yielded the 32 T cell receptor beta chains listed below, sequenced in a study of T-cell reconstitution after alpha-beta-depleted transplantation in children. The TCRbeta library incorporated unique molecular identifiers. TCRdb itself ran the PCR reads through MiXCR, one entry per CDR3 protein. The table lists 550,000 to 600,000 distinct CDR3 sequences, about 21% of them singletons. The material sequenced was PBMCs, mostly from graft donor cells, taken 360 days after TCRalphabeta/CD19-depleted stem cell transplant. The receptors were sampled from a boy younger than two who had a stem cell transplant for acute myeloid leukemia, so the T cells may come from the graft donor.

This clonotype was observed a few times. CDR3 protein: CASSLTATDTQYF. DNA for the CDR3: TGCGCCAGCAGCTTAACTGCAACAGATACGCAGTATTTT. This sequence joins TRBV5-1 and TRBJ2-3; D not certain. The length of the CDR3 is 13 residues. Germline V CDR1 and CDR2: SGHRS, YFSETQ. V was shortened by 2 bases and J by 3 bases, with 7 bases between the two germline ends.

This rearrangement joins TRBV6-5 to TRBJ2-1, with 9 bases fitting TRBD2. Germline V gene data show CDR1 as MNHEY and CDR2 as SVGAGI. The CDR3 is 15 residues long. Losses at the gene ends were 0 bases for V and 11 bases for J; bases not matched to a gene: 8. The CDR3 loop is CASSYSAGGPTQQFF. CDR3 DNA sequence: TGTGCCAGCAGTTACTCGGCGGGGGGGCCTACACAGCAGTTCTTC.

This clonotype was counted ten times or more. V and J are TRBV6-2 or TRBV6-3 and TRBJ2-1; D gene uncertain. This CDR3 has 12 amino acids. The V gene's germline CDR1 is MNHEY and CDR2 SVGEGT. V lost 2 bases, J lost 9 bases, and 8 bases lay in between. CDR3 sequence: CASSYVVGEQFF. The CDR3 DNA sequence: TGTGCCAGCAGTTACGTTGTAGGTGAGCAGTTCTTC.

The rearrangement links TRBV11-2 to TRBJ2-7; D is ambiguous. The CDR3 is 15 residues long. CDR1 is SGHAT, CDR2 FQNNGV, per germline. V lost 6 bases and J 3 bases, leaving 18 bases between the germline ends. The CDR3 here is CASRQLGKTCYEQYF. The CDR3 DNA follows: TGTGCCAGCAGACAGTTGGGGAAAACCTGCTACGAGCAGTACTTC.

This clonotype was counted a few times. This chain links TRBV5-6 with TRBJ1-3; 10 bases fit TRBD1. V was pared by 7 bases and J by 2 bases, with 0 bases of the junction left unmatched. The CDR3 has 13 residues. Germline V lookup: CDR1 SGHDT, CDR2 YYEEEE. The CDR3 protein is CASGQGAGNTIYF. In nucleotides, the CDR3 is TGTGCCAGCGGACAGGGGGCTGGAAACACCATATATTTT.

In DNA form, the CDR3 reads TGTGCCAGCAGCTGGGGACAGGGGGCGACTGAAGCTTTCTTT. This codes for CASSWGQGATEAFF. The V call is TRBV5-6, the J call TRBJ1-1; 12 bases align to TRBD1. V was clipped by 3 bases and J by 5 bases; unmatched bases: 2. The V gene's germline CDR1 is SGHDT and CDR2 YYEEEE. The CDR3 has 14 amino acids.

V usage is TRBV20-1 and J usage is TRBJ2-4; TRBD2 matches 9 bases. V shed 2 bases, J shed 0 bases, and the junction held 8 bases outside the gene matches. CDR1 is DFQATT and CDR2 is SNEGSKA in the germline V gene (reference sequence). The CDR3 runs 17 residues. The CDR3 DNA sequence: TGCAGTGCTAGACCCTATCTAGCGGGGCTAGCCAAAAACATTCAGTACTTC. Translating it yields CSARPYLAGLAKNIQYF.

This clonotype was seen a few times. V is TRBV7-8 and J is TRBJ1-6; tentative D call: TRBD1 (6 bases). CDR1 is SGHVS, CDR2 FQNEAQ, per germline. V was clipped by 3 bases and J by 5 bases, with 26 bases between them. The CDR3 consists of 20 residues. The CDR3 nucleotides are TGTGCCAGCAGCTTGGGTCTTACGGGTCGGGGGGCCTCGGATAATTCACCCCTCCACTTT. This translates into CASSLGLTGRGASDNSPLHF. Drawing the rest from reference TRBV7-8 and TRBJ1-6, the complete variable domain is GAGVSQSPRYKVAKRGQDVALRCDPISGHVSLFWYQQALGQGPEFLTYFQNEAQLDKSGLPSDRFFAERPEGSVSTLKIQRTQQEDSAVYLCASSLGLTGRGASDNSPLHFGNGTRLTVT.

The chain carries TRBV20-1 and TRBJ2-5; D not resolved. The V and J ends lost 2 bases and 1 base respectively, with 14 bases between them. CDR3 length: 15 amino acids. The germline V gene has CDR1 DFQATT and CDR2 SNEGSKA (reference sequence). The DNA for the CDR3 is TGCAGTGCTAGAAACCCCCGGGCACCCCAAGAGACCCAGTACTTC. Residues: CSARNPRAPQETQYF.

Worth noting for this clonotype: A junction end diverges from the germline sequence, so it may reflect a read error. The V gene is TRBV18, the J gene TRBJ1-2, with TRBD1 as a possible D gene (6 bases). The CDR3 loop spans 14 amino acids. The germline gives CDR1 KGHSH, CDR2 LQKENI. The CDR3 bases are TGTGCCAGCTCACCGATGGGGGCAAACTATGTCTACACCTTC. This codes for CASSPMGANYVYTF.

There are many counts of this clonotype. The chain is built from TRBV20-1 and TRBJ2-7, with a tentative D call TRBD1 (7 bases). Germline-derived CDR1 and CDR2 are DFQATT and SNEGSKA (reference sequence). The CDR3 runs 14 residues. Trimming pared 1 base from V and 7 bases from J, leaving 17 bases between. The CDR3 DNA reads TGCAGTGCTAGAGGCCAACGCCAGGGGGGAGAGCAGTACGTC. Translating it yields CSARGQRQGGEQYV.

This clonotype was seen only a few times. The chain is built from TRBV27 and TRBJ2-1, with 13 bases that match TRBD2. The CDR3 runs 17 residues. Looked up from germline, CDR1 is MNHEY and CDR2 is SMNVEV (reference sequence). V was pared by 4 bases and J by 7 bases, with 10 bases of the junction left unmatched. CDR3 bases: TGTGCCAGCAGTTCAAAACATCCGGGACTAGCGGGGAATGAGCAGTTCTTC. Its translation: CASSSKHPGLAGNEQFF.

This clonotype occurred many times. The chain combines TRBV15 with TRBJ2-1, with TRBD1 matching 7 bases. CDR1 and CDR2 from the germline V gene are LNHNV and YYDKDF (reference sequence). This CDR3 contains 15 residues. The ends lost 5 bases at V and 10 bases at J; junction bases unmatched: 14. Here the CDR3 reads CATSRRQGKGVEQFF. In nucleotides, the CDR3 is TGTGCCACCAGCCGAAGACAGGGAAAGGGGGTCGAGCAGTTCTTC. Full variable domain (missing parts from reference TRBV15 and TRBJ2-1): DAMVIQNPRYQVTQFGKPVTLSCSQTLNHNVMYWYQQKSSQAPKLLFHYYDKDFNNEADTPDNFQSRRPNTSFCFLDIRSPGLGDTAMYLCATSRRQGKGVEQFFGPGTRLTVL.

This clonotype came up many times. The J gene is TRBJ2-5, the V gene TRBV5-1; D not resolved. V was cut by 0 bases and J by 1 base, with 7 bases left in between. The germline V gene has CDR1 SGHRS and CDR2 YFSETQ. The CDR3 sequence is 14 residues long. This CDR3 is CASSLDYSQETQYF. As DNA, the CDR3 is TGCGCCAGCAGCTTGGACTACAGCCAAGAGACCCAGTACTTC.

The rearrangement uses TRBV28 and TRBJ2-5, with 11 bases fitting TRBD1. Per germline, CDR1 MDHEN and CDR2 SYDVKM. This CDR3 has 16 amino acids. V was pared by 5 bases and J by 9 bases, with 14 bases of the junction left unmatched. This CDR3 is CASSRTGTGGQAAQYF. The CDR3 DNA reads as TGTGCCAGCAGTAGGACGGGGACAGGGGGGCAAGCGGCCCAGTACTTC. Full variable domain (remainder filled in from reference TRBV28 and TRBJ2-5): DVKVTQSSRYLVKRTGEKVFLECVQDMDHENMFWYRQDPGLGLRLIYFSYDVKMKEKGDIPEGYSVSREKKERFSLILESASTNQTSMYLCASSRTGTGGQAAQYFGPGTRLLVL.

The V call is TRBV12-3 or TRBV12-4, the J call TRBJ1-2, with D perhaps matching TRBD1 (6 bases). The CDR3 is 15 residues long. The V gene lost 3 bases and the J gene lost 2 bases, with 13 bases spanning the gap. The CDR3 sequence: CASSLYGRGNYGYTF. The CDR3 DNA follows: TGTGCCAGCAGTTTGTACGGAAGGGGGAACTATGGCTACACCTTC.

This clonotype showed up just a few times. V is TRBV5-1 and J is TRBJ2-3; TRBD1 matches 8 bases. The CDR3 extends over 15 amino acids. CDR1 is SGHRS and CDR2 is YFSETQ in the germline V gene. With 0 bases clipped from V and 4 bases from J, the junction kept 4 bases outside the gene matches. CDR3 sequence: CASSLASGGADTQYF. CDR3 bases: TGCGCCAGCAGCTTGGCCTCAGGGGGCGCAGATACGCAGTATTTT.

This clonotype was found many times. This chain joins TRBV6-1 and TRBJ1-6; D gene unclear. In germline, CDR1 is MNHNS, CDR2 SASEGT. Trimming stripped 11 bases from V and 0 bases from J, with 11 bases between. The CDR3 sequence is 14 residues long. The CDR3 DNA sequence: TGTGCCGGTGGAACGAGCTCCTATAATTCACCCCTCCACTTT. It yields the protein CAGGTSSYNSPLHF.

The CDR3 sequence is CASSWGHKTGAYEQYF. The CDR3 region has the DNA TGCGCCAGCAGCTGGGGGCACAAGACAGGGGCCTACGAGCAGTACTTC. V usage is TRBV5-1 and J usage is TRBJ2-7, with TRBD1 identical over 8 bases. V gave up 3 bases and J gave up 2 bases; unmatched junction bases: 10. CDR3 size: 16 residues. Germline values: CDR1 SGHRS, CDR2 YFSETQ.

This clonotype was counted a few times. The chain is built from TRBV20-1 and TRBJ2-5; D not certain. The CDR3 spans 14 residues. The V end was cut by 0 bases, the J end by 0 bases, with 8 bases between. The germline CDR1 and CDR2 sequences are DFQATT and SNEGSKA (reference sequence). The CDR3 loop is CSARDLSDQETQYF. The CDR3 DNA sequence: TGCAGTGCTAGAGATTTGTCAGACCAAGAGACCCAGTACTTC.

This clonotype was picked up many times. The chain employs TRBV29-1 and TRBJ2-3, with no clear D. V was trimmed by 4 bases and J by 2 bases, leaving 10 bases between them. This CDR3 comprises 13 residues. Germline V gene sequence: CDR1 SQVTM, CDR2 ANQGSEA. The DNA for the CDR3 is TGCAGCGTTGGCAGGCTGCTCACAGATACGCAGTATTTT. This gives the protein CSVGRLLTDTQYF.

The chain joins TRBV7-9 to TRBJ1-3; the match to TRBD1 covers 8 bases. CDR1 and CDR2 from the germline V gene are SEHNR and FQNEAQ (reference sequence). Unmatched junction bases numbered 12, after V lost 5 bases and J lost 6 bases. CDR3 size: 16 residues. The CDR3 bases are TGTGCCAGCAGCGATCGGGACAGGACAGGCGAAAACACCATATATTTT. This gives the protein CASSDRDRTGENTIYF.

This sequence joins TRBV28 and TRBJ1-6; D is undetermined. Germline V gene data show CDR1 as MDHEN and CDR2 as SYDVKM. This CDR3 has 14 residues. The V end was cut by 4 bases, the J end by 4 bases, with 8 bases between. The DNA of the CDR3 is TGTGCCAGCAGTTACAGCAGTTATAATTCACCCCTCCACTTT. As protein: CASSYSSYNSPLHF.

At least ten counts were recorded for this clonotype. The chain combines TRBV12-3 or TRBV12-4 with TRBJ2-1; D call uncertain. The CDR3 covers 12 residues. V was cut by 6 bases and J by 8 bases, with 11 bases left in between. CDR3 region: CASSEQGYEQFF. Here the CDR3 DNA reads TGTGCCAGCAGCGAGCAAGGGTATGAGCAGTTCTTC.

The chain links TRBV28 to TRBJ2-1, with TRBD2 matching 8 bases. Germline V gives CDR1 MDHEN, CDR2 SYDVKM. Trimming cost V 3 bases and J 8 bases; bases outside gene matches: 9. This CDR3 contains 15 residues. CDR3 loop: CASSLSAGAIYEQFF. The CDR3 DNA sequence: TGTGCCAGCAGTTTGTCAGCGGGGGCAATCTATGAGCAGTTCTTC.

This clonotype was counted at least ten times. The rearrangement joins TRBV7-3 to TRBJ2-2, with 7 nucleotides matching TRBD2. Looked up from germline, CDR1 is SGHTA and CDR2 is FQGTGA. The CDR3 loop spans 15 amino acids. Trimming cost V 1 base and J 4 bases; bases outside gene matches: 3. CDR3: CASSLKRGVTGELFF. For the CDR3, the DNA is TGTGCCAGCAGCTTAAAACGGGGGGTCACCGGGGAGCTGTTTTTT.

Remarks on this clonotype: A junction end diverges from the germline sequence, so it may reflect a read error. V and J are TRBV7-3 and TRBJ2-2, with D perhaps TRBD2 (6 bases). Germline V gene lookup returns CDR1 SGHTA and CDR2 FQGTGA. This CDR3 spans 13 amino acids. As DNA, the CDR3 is TGTGCCAGCAGCTTAGCGAAGGGCGGGAAGCTGTTTTTT. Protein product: CASSLAKGGKLFF.

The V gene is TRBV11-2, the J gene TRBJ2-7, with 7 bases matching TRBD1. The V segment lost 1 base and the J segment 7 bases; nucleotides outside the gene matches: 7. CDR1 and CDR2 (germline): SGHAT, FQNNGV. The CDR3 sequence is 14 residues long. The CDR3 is CASSLVQGRLEQYF. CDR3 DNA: TGTGCCAGCAGCTTAGTACAGGGGAGATTGGAGCAGTACTTC.

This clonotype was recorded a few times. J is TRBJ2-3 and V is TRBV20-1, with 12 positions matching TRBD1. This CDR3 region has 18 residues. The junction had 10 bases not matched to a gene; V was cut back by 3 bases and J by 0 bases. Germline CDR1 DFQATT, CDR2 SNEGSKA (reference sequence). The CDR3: CSARLTGTGGPSTDTQYF. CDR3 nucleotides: TGCAGTGCTAGGTTGACCGGGACAGGGGGCCCAAGCACAGATACGCAGTATTTT.

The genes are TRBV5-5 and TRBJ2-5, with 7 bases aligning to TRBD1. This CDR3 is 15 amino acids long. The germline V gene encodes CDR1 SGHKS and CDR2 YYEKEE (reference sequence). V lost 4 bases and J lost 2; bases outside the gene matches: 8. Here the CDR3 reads CASSVTGTAQETQYF. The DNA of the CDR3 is TGTGCCAGCAGCGTAACCGGGACAGCACAAGAGACCCAGTACTTC.

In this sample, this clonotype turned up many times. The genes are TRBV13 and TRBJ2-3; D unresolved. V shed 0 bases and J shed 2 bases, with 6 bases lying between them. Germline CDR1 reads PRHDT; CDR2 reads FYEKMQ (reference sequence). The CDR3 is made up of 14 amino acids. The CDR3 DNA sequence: TGTGCCAGCAGCTTAGGAGTGTTCACAGATACGCAGTATTTT. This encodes CASSLGVFTDTQYF.

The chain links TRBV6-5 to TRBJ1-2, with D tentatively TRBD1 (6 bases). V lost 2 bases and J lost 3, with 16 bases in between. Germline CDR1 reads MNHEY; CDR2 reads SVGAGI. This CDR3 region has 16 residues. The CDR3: CASSYSRDMHYYGYTF. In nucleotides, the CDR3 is TGTGCCAGCAGTTACAGCCGGGACATGCACTACTATGGCTACACCTTC.